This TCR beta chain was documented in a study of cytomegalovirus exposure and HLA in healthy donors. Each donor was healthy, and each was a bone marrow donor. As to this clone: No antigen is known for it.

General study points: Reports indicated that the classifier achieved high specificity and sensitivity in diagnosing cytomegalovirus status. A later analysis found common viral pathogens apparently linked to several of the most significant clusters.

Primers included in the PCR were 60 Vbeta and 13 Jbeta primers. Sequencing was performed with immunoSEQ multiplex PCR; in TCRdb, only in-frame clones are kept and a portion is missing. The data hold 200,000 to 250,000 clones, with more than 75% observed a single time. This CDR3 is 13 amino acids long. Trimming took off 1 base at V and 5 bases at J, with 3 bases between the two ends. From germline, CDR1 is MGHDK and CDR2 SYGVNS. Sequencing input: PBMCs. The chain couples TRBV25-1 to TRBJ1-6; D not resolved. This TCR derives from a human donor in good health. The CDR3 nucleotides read TGTGCCAGCAGTGAATCAGATAATTCACCCCTCCACTTT. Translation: CASSESDNSPLHF.